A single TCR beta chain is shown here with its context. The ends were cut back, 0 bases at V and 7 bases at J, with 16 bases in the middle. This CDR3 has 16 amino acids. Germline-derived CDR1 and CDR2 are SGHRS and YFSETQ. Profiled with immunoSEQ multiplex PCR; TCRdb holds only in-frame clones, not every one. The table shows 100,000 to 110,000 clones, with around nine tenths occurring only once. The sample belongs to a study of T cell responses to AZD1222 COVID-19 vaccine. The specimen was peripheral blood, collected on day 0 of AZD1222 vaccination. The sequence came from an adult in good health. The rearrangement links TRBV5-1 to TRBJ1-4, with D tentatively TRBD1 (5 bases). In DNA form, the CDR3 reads TGCGCCAGCAGCTTGGCCAATGGGGGTAGGGTTGAAAAACTGTTTTTT. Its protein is CASSLANGGRVEKLFF.